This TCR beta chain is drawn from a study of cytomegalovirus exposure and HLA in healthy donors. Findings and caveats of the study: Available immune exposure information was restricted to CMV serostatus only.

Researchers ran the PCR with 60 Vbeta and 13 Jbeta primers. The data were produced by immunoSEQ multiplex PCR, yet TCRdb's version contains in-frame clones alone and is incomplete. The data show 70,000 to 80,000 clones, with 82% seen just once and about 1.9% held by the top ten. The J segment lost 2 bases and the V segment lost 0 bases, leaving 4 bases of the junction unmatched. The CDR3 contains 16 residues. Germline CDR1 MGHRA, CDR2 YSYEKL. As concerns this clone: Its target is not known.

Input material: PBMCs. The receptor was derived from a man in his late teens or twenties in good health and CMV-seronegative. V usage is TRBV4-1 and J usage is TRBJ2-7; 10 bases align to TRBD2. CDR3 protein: CASSQDSSGGAYEQYF. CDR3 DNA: TGCGCCAGCAGCCAAGATTCTAGCGGGGGCGCCTACGAGCAGTACTTC.